This T cell receptor beta chain was obtained from a study of blood T cell repertoires in COVID-19. There are 12 residues in the CDR3. Trimming removed 11 bases at V and 0 bases at J, with 9 bases between. CDR1 MNHEY and CDR2 SVGAGI come from the germline V gene. In the original analysis: The assay estimated nucleated cells by amplifying reference gene primers. Here immunoSEQ multiplex PCR was the method, and the copy in TCRdb shows in-frame clones only, minus some. For V, J and clone size, that table is used; D and trimming come from the DNA. This table has fewer than 300,000 clones, about 89% appearing once.

V gene TRBV6-5 combines with J gene TRBJ2-3; D is unresolved. This clonotype was obtained from a man aged 40-50 years who had recovered from COVID-19. Sequencing used peripheral blood. CDR3 in amino acids: CASGQSTDTQYF. For the CDR3, the DNA is TGTGCCTCTGGTCAGAGCACAGATACGCAGTATTTT.